This T cell receptor beta chain emerged from a study of blood T cell repertoires in COVID-19. Study information: Spain, Italy and the United States supplied samples that represented acute and convalescent COVID-19. Nucleic acid was either cDNA or gDNA, and it came from T cells, B-cell-depleted T cells, or PBMCs.

Source study methods: Reference gene primers were amplified, and this amplification served to estimate nucleated cell counts. Here immunoSEQ multiplex PCR was the method, and the copy in TCRdb shows in-frame clones only, minus some. The D gene and trimming were derived from the DNA, and the V and J assignments and clone size from that table. The table records about 110,000 clones, less than 90% of them present only once. The germline gives CDR1 MNHEY, CDR2 SVGAGI. With V trimmed by 7 bases and J by 1 base, 4 bases remained unmatched. This CDR3 comprises 15 residues. This clone occurred once. The chain is built from TRBV6-5 and TRBJ2-1, with 10 bases lining up with TRBD2. This receptor was obtained from a human donor in a cohort sampled during active COVID-19. The sample taken for sequencing was peripheral blood. CDR3 in amino acids: CASKLAGVSYNEQFF. The CDR3 nucleotides read TGTGCCAGCAAGCTAGCGGGAGTGTCCTACAATGAGCAGTTCTTC.